These T cell receptor beta chains were read from a single sample in a study of blood T cell repertoires in COVID-19. Produced via immunoSEQ multiplex PCR; TCRdb's table is partial and in-frame only. The sample yields more than 200,000 clones, over 75% seen once. Sequenced input: PBMCs or T cells enriched from blood (not recorded which). Every receptor here comes from a man between 40 and 49 years old who had recovered from COVID-19. The CDR3 runs from the conserved cysteine through the conserved F or W. The D gene is left open where the match is weak. Clone size is shown for a subset of rows, as once, few, many or a class of expanded clone.

D,V,J,size,DNA,CDR3
TRBD1,TRBV27,TRBJ2-5,NA,TGTGCCAGCAGTTTATTGGGACAGAAAGAGACCCAGTACTTC,CASSLLGQKETQYF
TRBD1,TRBV28,TRBJ2-7,NA,TGTGCCAGCGGGGCTGGTTGGGACAGGGGTTACGAGCAGTACTTC,CASGAGWDRGYEQYF
TRBD1,TRBV7-7,TRBJ2-2,NA,TGTGCTAGCAGCCAACAGGGGGCGGACACCGGGGAGCTGTTTTTT,CASSQQGADTGELFF
TRBD1,TRBV19,TRBJ2-1,NA,TGTGCCAGTAGTCCGCAGGGGGCGGATGAGCAGTTCTTC,CASSPQGADEQFF
NA,TRBV3-1/TRBV3-2,TRBJ1-2,NA,TGTGCCAGCAGCCCGAGCGAACGGGAAAGAGGCTATGGCTACACCTTC,CASSPSERERGYGYTF
TRBD2,TRBV3-1/TRBV3-2,TRBJ2-7,NA,TGTGCCAGCAGTCGTAGCGGGGGAGCCTACGAGCAGTACTTC,CASSRSGGAYEQYF
TRBD1,TRBV3-1/TRBV3-2,TRBJ1-1,NA,TGTGCCAGCAGCCACGGGGACAGTGAAGCTTTCTTT,CASSHGDSEAFF
TRBD1,TRBV18,TRBJ2-2,NA,TGTGCCAGCTCACCACTTCCGACAGGGCGCACCGGGGAGCTGTTTTTT,CASSPLPTGRTGELFF
NA,TRBV6-5,TRBJ1-3,NA,TGTGCCAGCAGTTACTCGAGCGACTCTGGAAACACCATATATTTT,CASSYSSDSGNTIYF
NA,TRBV29-1,TRBJ1-2,once,TGCAGCGTTGAAGATCTTCAGGGTTACACCTTC,CSVEDLQGYTF
TRBD2,TRBV27,TRBJ2-3,NA,TGTGCGGCACGGGGCGGGAGCAAGGCGGATACGCAGTATTTT,CAARGGSKADTQYF
NA,TRBV6-2/TRBV6-3,TRBJ2-1,NA,TGTGCCAGCAGTCTGGACACCTACTACAATGAGCAGTTCTTC,CASSLDTYYNEQFF
NA,TRBV30,TRBJ1-5,NA,TGTGCCTGGAGTTGGGAGGGCGGGCAGCCCCAGCATTTT,CAWSWEGGQPQHF
NA,TRBV4-1,TRBJ2-3,NA,TGCGCCAGCAGCCAAGATGATTATGGGGGGGCCACAGATACGCAGTATTTT,CASSQDDYGGATDTQYF
NA,TRBV6-6,TRBJ1-4,NA,TGTGCCAGCAGTTACTCGGCCGGGACTAATGAAAAACTGTTTTTT,CASSYSAGTNEKLFF
TRBD2,TRBV19,TRBJ2-5,NA,TGTGCCAGTAGTATTGCGGGGGGCCGCTACGAAGAGACCCAGTACTTC,CASSIAGGRYEETQYF
NA,TRBV27,TRBJ2-5,NA,TGTGCCAGCAGTGTCCATAGGGGGACCCAGTACTTC,CASSVHRGTQYF
NA,TRBV6-5,TRBJ1-3,NA,TGTGCCAGCAGCGCAGGGCCTGGCTCTGGAAACACCATATATTTT,CASSAGPGSGNTIYF
NA,TRBV28,TRBJ1-5,NA,TGTGCCAGCAGAACAGGGAGCAATCAGCCCCAGCATTTT,CASRTGSNQPQHF
TRBD2,TRBV12-5,TRBJ2-1,NA,TGTGCTAGTGGGTACGCGGGAGTGGCTGAGCAGTTCTTC,CASGYAGVAEQFF
NA,TRBV14,TRBJ2-7,NA,TGTGCCAGCAGCCGAAGAATGGACAGCCCGTACTTC,CASSRRMDSPYF
TRBD1,TRBV9,TRBJ2-1,NA,TGTGCCAGCAGCGGCAGGGGGAGCTCCTACAATGAGCAGTTCTTC,CASSGRGSSYNEQFF
NA,TRBV20-1,TRBJ2-7,few,TGCAGTGCTAGTGTCCCCCCTAGCTCCTACGAGCAGTACTTC,CSASVPPSSYEQYF
NA,TRBV28,TRBJ2-7,NA,TGTGCCAGCAGTTCTCTCACTGGGGGGAGCTACGAGCAGTACTTC,CASSSLTGGSYEQYF
TRBD1,TRBV7-2,TRBJ1-2,NA,TGTGCCAGCAGCCCTGACAGGGGGAAGGGCTATGGCTACACCTTC,CASSPDRGKGYGYTF
TRBD2,TRBV5-1,TRBJ2-5,NA,TGCGCCAGCAGCTTGGCCAGTATTAGCGGGAGAGGCGAGACCCAGTACTTC,CASSLASISGRGETQYF
NA,TRBV19,TRBJ2-4,once,TGTGCCAGTGCAAGGTGGACAGAGAAAAACATTCAGTACTTC,CASARWTEKNIQYF
NA,TRBV10-3,TRBJ2-7,NA,TGTGCCATCAGCGGAGGGGGGGGCTCCTACGAGCAGTACTTC,CAISGGGGSYEQYF
NA,TRBV27,TRBJ1-1,NA,TGTGCCAGCAGACGGGACTCAGACACTGAAGCTTTCTTT,CASRRDSDTEAFF
NA,TRBV13,TRBJ1-1,medium-sized,TGTGCCAGCAGCTGGAGGGGCTTGGGTGAAGCTTTCTTT,CASSWRGLGEAFF
TRBD2,TRBV6-5,TRBJ2-7,NA,TGTGCCAGCAGTTACACTAGCGGGAGGAGTGAGCAGTACTTC,CASSYTSGRSEQYF
NA,TRBV30,TRBJ1-1,once,TGTGCCTGGAGCCCATGGGGGGGGAACACTGAAGCTTTCTTT,CAWSPWGGNTEAFF
TRBD2,TRBV3-1/TRBV3-2,TRBJ2-7,NA,TGTGCCAGCAGCCAGCTAGCGGGAAAATCCTACGAGCAGTACTTC,CASSQLAGKSYEQYF
NA,TRBV19,TRBJ2-7,NA,TGTGCCAGTAGTTCCCCCGGGGAAAGCTCCTACGAGCAGTACTTC,CASSSPGESSYEQYF
NA,TRBV12-3/TRBV12-4,TRBJ2-7,NA,TGTGCCAGCAGTTTACAACAGATCTACGAGCAGTACTTC,CASSLQQIYEQYF
NA,TRBV21-1,TRBJ1-2,NA,TGTGCCAGCAGCACCCTACAGGGAAAGTATGGCTACACCTTC,CASSTLQGKYGYTF
NA,TRBV11-2,TRBJ1-2,NA,TGTGCCAGCAGCAGGACTAAGAGGGATGGCTACACCTTC,CASSRTKRDGYTF
TRBD2,TRBV27,TRBJ2-7,once,TGTGCCAGCAGTTCCGGACTAGCGGGGGCCTACGAGCAGTACTTC,CASSSGLAGAYEQYF
NA,TRBV6-5,TRBJ1-2,once,TGTGCCAGCAGTTACTCCAGGGGCAGGGGCTACACCTTC,CASSYSRGRGYTF
TRBD2,TRBV6-5,TRBJ2-1,once,TGTGCCAGCAGGTCGACTAGCGGGACCGAGCAGTTCTTC,CASRSTSGTEQFF
TRBD1,TRBV2,TRBJ2-5,NA,TGTGCCAGCAGTGAAGACAGGGGGCATACAGAGACCCAGTACTTC,CASSEDRGHTETQYF
NA,TRBV5-1,TRBJ1-4,NA,TGCGCCAGCAGCTTACACGGGGGACGGGAAAAACTGTTTTTT,CASSLHGGREKLFF